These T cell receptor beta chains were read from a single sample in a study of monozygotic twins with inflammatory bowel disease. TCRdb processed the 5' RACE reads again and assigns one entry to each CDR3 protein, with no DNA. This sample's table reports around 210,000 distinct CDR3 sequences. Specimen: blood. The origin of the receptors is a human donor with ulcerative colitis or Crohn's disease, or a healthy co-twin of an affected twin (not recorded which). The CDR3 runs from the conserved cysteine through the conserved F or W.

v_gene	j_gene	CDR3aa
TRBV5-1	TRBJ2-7	CASSLAGYSYEQYF
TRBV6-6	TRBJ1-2	CASRAWGYGYTF
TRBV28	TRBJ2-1	CASSSGRDEQFF
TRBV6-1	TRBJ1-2	CASSWTGSYTF
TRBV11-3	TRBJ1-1	CASSRGGITEAFF
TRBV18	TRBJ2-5	CASSPSTSAIQETQYF
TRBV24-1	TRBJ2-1	CATSEGQGANEQFF
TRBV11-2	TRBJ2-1	CASSKTSNEQFF
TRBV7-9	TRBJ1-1	CATEGQHTLEAFF
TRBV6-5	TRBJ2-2	CASSYEGLDTGELFF
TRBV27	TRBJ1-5	CASSYNRNQPQHF
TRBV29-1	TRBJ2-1	CSVGPLQREFEQFF
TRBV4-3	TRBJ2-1	CASSPRSLAGGPHEQFF
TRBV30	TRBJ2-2	CAWSLQAGTGELFF
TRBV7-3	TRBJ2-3	CASSLGARSTDTQYF
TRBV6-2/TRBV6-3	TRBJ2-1	CASRPGLAAYNEQFF
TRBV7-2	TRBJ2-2	CASRRAGRDTGELFF
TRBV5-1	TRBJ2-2	CASSFQPQGTGELFF
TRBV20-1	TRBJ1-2	CSANELYGYTF
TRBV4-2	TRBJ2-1	CASSQDYRGDEQFF
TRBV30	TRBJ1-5	CAWSGDRNQPQHF
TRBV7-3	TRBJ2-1	CASSLSRDGYNEQFF
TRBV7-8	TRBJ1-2	CASSLGMGTGKFYGYTF
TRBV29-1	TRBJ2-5	CSVIPLAGVLETQYF
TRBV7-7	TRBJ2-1	CASSLDPWNEQFF
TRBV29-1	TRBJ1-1	CSVGRLSGVTEAFF
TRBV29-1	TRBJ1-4	CSVVVLVGLDGANEKLFF
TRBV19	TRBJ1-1	CASRLSKNTEAFF
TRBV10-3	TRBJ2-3	CAISEAIRDTQYF
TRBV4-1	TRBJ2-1	CASSYLRDSRNEQFF
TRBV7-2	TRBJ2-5	CASSPPGLIGETQYF
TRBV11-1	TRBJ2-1	CASSLDRGPHNEQFF
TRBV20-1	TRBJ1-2	CSAPRGTGGIGYTF
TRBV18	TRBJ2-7	CASSPFGTSTYEQYF
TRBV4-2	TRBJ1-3	CASQGLRGGVGNTIYF
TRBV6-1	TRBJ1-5	CASRQGVLSNQPQHF
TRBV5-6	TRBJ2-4	CATSKRGAGGQLAKNIQYF
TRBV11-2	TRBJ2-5	CASSTNPGLAGGPAKTQYF
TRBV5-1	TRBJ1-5	CASSLVAGDQPQHF
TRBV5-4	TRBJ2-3	CASSSSPSETQYF
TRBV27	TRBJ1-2	CASSSGTSSFGGYTF